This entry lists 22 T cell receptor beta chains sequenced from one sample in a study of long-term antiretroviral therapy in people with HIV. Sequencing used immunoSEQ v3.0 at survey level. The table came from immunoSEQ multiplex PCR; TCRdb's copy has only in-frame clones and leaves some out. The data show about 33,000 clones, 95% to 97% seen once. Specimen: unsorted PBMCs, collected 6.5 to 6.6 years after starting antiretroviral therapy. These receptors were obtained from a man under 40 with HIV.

CDR3 residues: CASSRDGSYEQYF. The CDR3, as DNA: TGTGCCAGCAGTCGGGACGGTTCCTACGAGCAGTACTTC. The chain is built from TRBV6-5 and TRBJ2-7, with D perhaps matching TRBD1 or TRBD2 (5 bases each). The germline gives CDR1 MNHEY, CDR2 SVGAGI. This CDR3 has 13 residues. V lost 5 bases to trimming and J lost 1 base, with 9 bases between them.

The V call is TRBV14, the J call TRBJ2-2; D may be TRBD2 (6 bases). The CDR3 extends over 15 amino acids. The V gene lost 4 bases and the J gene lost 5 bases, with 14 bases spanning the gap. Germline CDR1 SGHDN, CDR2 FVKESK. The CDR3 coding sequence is TGTGCCAGCAGCCGCGGGGCCCGGGGGACCGGGGAGCTGTTTTTT. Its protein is CASSRGARGTGELFF.

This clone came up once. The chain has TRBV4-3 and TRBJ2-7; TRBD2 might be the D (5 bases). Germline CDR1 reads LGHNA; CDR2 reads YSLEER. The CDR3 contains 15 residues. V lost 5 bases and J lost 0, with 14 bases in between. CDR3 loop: CASSWNLASSYEQYF. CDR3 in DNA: TGCGCCAGCAGCTGGAACCTAGCCAGCTCCTACGAGCAGTACTTC.

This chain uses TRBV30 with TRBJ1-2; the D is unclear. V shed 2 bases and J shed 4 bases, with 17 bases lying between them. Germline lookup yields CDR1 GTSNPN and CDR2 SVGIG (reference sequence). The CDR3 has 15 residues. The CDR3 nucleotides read TGTGCCTGGAGTAAGAGCCAAGCTAGCCCCTATGGCTACACCTTC. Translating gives CAWSKSQASPYGYTF. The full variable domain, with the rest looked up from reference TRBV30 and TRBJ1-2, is SQTIHQWPATLVQPVGSPLSLECTVEGTSNPNLYWYRQAAGRGLQLLFYSVGIGQISSEVPQNLSASRPQDRQFILSSKKLLLSDSGFYLCAWSKSQASPYGYTFGSGTRLTVV.

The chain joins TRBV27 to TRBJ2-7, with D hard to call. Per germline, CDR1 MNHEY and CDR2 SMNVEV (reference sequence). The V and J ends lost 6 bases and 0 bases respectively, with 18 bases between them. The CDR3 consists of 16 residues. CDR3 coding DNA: TGTGCCAGCAGCCGCCACCTACTCGATAGCTCCTACGAGCAGTACTTC. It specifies CASSRHLLDSSYEQYF.

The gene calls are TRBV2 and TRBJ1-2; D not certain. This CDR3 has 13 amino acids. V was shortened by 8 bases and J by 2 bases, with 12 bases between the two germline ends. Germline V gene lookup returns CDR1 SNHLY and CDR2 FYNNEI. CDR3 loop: CASARGLNYGYTF. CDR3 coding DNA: TGTGCCAGCGCTCGGGGTCTAAACTATGGCTACACCTTC.

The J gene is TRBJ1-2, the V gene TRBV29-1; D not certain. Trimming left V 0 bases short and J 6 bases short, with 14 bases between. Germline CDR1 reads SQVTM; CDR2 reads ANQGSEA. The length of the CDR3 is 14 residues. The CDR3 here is CSVEEGGKGHGYTF. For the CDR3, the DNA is TGCAGCGTTGAAGAGGGTGGAAAAGGTCATGGCTACACCTTC.

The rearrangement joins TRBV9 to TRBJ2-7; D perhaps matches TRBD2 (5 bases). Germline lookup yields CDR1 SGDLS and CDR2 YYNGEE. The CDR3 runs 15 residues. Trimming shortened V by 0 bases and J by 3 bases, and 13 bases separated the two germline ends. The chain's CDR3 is CASSVGAAASYEQYF. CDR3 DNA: TGTGCCAGCAGCGTAGGAGCAGCGGCCAGCTACGAGCAGTACTTC.

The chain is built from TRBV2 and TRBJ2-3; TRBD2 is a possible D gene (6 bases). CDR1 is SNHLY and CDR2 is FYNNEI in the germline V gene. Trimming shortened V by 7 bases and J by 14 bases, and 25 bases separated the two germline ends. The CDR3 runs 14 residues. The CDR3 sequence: CASTRPGLGPLPYF. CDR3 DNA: TGTGCCAGCACCCGCCCGGGACTGGGCCCTTTGCCGTATTTT.

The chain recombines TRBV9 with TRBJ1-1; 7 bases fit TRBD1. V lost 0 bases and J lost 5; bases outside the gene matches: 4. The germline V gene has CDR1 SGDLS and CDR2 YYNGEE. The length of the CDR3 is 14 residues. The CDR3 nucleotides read TGTGCCAGCAGCGTAGGGCCAGGGGGAACTGAAGCTTTCTTT. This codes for CASSVGPGGTEAFF. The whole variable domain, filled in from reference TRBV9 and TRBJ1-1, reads DSGVTQTPKHLITATGQRVTLRCSPRSGDLSVYWYQQSLDQGLQFLIQYYNGEERAKGNILERFSAQQFPDLHSELNLSSLELGDSALYFCASSVGPGGTEAFFGQGTRLTVV.

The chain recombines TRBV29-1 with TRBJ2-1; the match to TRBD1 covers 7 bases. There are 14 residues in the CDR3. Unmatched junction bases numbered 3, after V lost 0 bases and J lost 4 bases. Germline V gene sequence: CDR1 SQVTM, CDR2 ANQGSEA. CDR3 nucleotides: TGCAGCGTTGAAGAGAGGGGACAGTACAATGAGCAGTTCTTC. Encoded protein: CSVEERGQYNEQFF.

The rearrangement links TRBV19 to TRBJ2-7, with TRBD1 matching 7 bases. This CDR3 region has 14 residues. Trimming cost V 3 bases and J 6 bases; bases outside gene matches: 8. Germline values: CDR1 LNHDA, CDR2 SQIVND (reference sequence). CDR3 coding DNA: TGTGCCAGTAGTATCCAGGACAGGCGGAGCGAGCAGTACTTC. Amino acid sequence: CASSIQDRRSEQYF.

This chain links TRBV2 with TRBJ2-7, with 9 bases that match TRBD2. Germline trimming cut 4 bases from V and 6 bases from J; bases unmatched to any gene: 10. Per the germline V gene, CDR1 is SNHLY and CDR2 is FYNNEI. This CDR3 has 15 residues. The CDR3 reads CASSGLSGSRGEQYF. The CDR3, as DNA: TGTGCCAGCAGTGGACTTAGCGGGAGTCGGGGCGAGCAGTACTTC.

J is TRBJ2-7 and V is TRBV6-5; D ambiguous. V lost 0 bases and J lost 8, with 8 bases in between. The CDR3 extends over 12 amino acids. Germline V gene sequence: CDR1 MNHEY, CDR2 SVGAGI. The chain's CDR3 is CASSYSNTKQYF. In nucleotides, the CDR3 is TGTGCCAGCAGTTACTCGAATACGAAGCAGTACTTC.

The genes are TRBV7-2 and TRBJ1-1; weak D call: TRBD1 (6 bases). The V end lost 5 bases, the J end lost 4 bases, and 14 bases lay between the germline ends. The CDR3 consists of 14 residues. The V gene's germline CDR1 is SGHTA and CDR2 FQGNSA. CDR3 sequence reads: CASSTRQGGTEAFF. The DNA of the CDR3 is TGTGCCAGCAGCACTCGTCAAGGGGGCACTGAAGCTTTCTTT. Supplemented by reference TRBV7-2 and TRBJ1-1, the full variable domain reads GAGVSQSPSNKVTEKGKDVELRCDPISGHTALYWYRQSLGQGLEFLIYFQGNSAPDKSGLPSDRFSAERTGGSVSTLTIQRTQQEDSAVYLCASSTRQGGTEAFFGQGTRLTVV.

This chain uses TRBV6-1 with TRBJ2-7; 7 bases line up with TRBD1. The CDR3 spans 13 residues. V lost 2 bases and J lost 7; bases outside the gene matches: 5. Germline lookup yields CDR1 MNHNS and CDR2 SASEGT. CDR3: CASSESQGWEQYF. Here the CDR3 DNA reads TGTGCCAGCAGTGAATCACAGGGGTGGGAGCAGTACTTC.

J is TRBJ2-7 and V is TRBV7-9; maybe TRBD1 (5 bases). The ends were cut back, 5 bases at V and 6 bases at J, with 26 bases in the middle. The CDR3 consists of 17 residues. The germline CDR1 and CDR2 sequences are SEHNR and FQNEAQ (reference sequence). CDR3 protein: CASSAHRRTGERGEQYF. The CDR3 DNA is TGTGCCAGCAGCGCCCATAGGCGAACTGGTGAAAGGGGCGAGCAGTACTTC. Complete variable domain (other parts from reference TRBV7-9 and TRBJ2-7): DTGVSQNPRHKITKRGQNVTFRCDPISEHNRLYWYRQTLGQGPEFLTYFQNEAQLEKSRLLSDRFSAERPKGSFSTLEIQRTEQGDSAMYLCASSAHRRTGERGEQYFGPGTRLTVT.

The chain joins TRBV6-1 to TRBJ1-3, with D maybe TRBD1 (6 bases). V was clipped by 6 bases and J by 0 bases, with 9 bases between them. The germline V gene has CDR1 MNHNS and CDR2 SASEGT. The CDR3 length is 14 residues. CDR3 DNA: TGTGCCAGCAGAACAGGGAACTCTGGAAACACCATATATTTT. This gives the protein CASRTGNSGNTIYF.

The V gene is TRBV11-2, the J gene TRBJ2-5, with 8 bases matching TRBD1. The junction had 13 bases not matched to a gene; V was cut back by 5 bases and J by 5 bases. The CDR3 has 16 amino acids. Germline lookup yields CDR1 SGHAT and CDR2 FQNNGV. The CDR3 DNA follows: TGTGCCAGCAGCCCCCGACGGGGCAGGGGGCAGGAGACCCAGTACTTC. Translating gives CASSPRRGRGQETQYF.

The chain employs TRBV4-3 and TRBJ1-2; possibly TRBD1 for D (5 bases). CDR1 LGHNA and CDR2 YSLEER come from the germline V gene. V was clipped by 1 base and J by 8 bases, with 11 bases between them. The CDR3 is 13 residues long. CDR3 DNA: TGCGCCAGCAGCCAAGTTAGGGGTTACGGCTACACCTTC. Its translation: CASSQVRGYGYTF.

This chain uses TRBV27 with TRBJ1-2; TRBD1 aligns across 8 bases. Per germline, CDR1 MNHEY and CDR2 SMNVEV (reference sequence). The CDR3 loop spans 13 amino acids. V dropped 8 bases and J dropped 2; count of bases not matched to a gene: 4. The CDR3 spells CASGRDRNYGYTF. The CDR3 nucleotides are TGTGCCAGCGGCCGGGACAGGAACTATGGCTACACCTTC.

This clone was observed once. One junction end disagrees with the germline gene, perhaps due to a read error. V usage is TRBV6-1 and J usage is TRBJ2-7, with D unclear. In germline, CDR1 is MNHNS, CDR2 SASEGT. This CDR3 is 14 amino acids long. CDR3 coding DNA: TGTGCTAGCAATCACGAACGGATGACCTACGAGCAGTACTTC. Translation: CASNHERMTYEQYF.